This TCR beta chain was profiled in a study of T cell responses to AZD1222 COVID-19 vaccine. Profiling relied on immunoSEQ multiplex PCR, and the TCRdb table lists in-frame clones only, not all of them. The sample has 150,000 to 180,000 clones; 86% are singletons. The V gene end was trimmed by 0 bases and the J gene end by 4 bases; junction bases not matched to a gene: 7. The CDR3 covers 17 residues. CDR1 and CDR2 (germline): MGHRA, YSYEKL. The TCR originated in an adult in good health. The rearrangement uses TRBV4-1 and TRBJ1-3, with 9 bases lining up with TRBD1. The sequences come from peripheral blood, collected on day 0 of MenACWY control vaccination. The CDR3 DNA is TGCGCCAGCAGCCAAGATCTTGACAGGGGGGCGGGAAACACCATATATTTT. It encodes CASSQDLDRGAGNTIYF.